This T cell receptor beta chain was profiled in a study of monozygotic twins with inflammatory bowel disease. General study findings and limits: Healthy co-twins exceeded IBD patients in TCRbeta diversity as measured by inverse Simpson.

Incorporation of UMIs carrying a 6-nucleotide sample barcode was performed by template switching. One entry per CDR3 protein, without DNA, is what TCRdb gives after re-calling the 5' RACE reads. The sample table sets out about 380,000 distinct CDR3 sequences. In the case of this clonotype: Its antigen remains unidentified.

In germline, CDR1 is MNHEY, CDR2 SMNVEV (reference sequence). This CDR3 is 14 amino acids long. The origin of this receptor is a human donor with ulcerative colitis or Crohn's disease, or a healthy co-twin of an affected twin (not recorded which). Sequencing used blood. The V call is TRBV27, the J call TRBJ2-1; TCRdb calls TRBD1, which cannot be checked without DNA. Here the CDR3 reads CATGRDNSYNEQFF.